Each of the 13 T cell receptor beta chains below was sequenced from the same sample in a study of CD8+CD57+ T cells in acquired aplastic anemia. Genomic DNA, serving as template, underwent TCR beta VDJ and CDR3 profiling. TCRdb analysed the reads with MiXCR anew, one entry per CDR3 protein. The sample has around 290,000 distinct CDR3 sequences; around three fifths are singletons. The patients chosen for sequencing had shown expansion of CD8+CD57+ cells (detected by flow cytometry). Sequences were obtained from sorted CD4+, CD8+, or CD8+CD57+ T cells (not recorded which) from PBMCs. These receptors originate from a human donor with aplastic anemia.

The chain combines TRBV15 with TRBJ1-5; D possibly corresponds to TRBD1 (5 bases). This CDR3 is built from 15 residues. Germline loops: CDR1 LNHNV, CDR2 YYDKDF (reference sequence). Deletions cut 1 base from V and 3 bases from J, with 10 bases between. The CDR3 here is CATSRGGHTNQPQHF. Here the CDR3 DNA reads TGTGCCACCAGCAGAGGGGGCCATACCAATCAGCCCCAGCATTTT.

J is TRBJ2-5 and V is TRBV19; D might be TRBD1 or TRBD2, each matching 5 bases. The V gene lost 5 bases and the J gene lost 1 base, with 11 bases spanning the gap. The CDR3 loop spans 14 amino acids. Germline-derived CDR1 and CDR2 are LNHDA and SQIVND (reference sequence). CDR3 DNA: TGTGCCAGTAGTGCCCGTGGGACCCAAGAGACCCAGTACTTC. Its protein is CASSARGTQETQYF.

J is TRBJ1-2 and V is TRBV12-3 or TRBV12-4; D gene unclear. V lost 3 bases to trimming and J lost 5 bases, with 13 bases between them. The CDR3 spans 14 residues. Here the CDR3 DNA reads TGTGCCAGCAGTTTCAACCCCTTCAGTTATGGCTACACCTTC. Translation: CASSFNPFSYGYTF.

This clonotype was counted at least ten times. CDR3: CASSSPGLAIREQYF. Written as DNA, the CDR3 is TGTGCCAGCAGCTCGCCGGGACTAGCTATTAGGGAGCAGTACTTC. This chain connects TRBV7-9 to TRBJ2-7; 9 positions agree with TRBD2. V lost 4 bases and J lost 7; bases outside the gene matches: 11. This CDR3 has 15 residues. Germline V gene lookup returns CDR1 SEHNR and CDR2 FQNEAQ (reference sequence).

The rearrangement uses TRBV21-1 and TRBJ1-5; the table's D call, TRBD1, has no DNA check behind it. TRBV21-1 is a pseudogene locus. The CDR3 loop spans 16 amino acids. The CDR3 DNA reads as TGTGCCAGCAGTCCCGGACAGGGGGGATACAATCAGCCCCAGCATTTT. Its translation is CASSPGQGGYNQPQHF.

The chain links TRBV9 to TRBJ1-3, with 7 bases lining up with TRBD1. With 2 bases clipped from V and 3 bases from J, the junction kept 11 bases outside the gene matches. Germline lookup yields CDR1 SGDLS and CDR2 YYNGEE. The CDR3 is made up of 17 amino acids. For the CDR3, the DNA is TGTGCCAGCAGCGTTACTCGTCAGGGGGGTGGTGGAAACACCATATATTTT. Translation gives CASSVTRQGGGGNTIYF.

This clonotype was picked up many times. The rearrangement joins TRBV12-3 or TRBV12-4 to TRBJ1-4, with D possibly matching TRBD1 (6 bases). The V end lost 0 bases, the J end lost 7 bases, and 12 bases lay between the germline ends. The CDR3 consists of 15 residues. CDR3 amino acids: CASSLAGQGFEKLFF. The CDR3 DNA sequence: TGTGCCAGCAGTTTAGCCGGGCAGGGGTTTGAAAAACTGTTTTTT.

CDR3 sequence (DNA): TGCGCCAGCAGCCCTCGAGCGGGAGGATCCTACGAGCAGTACTTC. It encodes CASSPRAGGSYEQYF. The J gene is TRBJ2-7, the V gene TRBV4-1, with 9 bases lining up with TRBD2. V dropped 4 bases and J dropped 1; count of bases not matched to a gene: 5. CDR1 and CDR2 from the germline V gene are MGHRA and YSYEKL. The CDR3 totals 15 residues.

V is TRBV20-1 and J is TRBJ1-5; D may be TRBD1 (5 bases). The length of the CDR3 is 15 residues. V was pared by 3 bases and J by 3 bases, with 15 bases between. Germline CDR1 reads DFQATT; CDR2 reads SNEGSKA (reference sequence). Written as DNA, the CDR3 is TGCAGTGCTAGCGGGGCGGGGGTAGCCAATCAGCCCCAGCATTTT. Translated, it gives CSASGAGVANQPQHF.

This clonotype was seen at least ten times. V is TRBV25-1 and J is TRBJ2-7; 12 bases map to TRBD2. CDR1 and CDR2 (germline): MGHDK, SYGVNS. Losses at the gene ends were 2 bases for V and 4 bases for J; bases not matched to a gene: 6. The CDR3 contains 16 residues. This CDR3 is CASSEGGTSGRYEQYF. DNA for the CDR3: TGTGCCAGCAGTGAAGGCGGCACTAGCGGGAGGTACGAGCAGTACTTC.

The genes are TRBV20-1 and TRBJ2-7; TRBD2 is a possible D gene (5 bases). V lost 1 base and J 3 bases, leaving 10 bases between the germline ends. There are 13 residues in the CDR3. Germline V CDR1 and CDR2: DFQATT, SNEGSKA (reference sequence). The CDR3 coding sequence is TGCAGTGCTAGAGGCCAGGCGGGCTACGAGCAGTACTTC. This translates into CSARGQAGYEQYF.

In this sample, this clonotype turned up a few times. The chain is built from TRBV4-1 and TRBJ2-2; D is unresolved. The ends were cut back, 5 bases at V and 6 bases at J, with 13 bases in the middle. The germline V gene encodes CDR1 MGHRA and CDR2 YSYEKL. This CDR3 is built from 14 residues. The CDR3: CASSLVPGAGELFF. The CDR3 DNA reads TGCGCCAGCAGCTTGGTCCCAGGCGCCGGGGAGCTGTTTTTT.

CDR3 in amino acids: CASRAGNTDEKLFF. The CDR3 nucleotides read TGTGCCAGCAGGGCAGGGAACACAGATGAAAAACTGTTTTTT. The J gene is TRBJ1-4, the V gene TRBV12-3 or TRBV12-4; TRBD1 is a possible D gene (5 bases). This CDR3 is 14 amino acids long. The V end lost 6 bases, the J end lost 6 bases, and 14 bases lay between the germline ends.